The present T cell receptor beta chain was sequenced within a study of regulatory T cells in long-lasting Graves disease. General study points: Thyroid tissue was not sampled; only peripheral blood was. Persistent disease preferred TRBV28, TRBJ1-2 and TRBJ2-5.

Assembly of TCR beta libraries relied on iRepertoire HTBI primers together with Arm-PCR of CDR3 regions. TCRdb re-called the multiplex PCR reads with MiXCR, one entry per CDR3 protein. Seen here are 400,000 to 450,000 distinct CDR3 sequences, about 16% observed once, and the top ten hold around 10%. Time point: newly diagnosed GD, antithyroid drugs for less than 3 months. Extracted PBMC RNA gave rise to the TCR library. This clonotype has just a few counts. The antigen remains unidentified. Being one base from a much bigger clone, this may be a read error. The CDR3 has 18 residues. The germline gives CDR1 MNHEY, CDR2 SMNVEV (reference sequence). These data also formed part of another study, on T cells in Graves' hyperthyroidism and ophthalmopathy.

The sample here was peripheral blood mononuclear cells (PBMCs), taken at new diagnosis, from a patient treated with antithyroid drugs. The V call is TRBV27, the J call TRBJ2-5, with a possible D match to TRBD2 (5 bases). The TCR originated in a woman in her thirties with Graves disease. This chain's CDR3 is CASSESISSGIHQETQHF. The CDR3 coding sequence is TGTGCCAGCAGTGAATCAATCTCGAGCGGTATACATCAAGAGACCCAGCACTTC.